This T cell receptor (beta chain) was sequenced for a study of radiotherapy plus CTLA-4 blockade in lung cancer. Study details: Objective responses were seen in about a sixth of patients, disease control in approximately 30%.

Profiled with immunoSEQ multiplex PCR; TCRdb holds only in-frame clones, not every one. The table lists tens of thousands of clones, more than 75% of them singletons. Findings and caveats of the study: Subsequent to radiotherapy plus ipilimumab, tumor-derived TCR clones underwent expansion in blood. In blood, early T cell clone dynamics reportedly predicted response best, together with interferon-beta.

People whose metastatic non-small-cell lung cancer was chemo-refractory got focal radiation along with CTLA-4 blockade by ipilimumab. V lost 7 bases to trimming and J lost 4 bases; unmatched junction nucleotides: 4. The CDR3 loop spans 12 amino acids. Germline V gives CDR1 MNHNS, CDR2 SASEGT. For this clone: Its target is unknown.

The chain has TRBV6-1 and TRBJ2-7; 7 positions match TRBD1. This sequence was found in a human donor with non-small cell lung cancer that progressed on radiotherapy plus ipilimumab. The starting material was peripheral blood, obtained from a patient treated with radiotherapy plus ipilimumab. CDR3 bases: TGTGCCAGCACACAGGGGCGGTACGAGCAGTACTTC. As protein: CASTQGRYEQYF.